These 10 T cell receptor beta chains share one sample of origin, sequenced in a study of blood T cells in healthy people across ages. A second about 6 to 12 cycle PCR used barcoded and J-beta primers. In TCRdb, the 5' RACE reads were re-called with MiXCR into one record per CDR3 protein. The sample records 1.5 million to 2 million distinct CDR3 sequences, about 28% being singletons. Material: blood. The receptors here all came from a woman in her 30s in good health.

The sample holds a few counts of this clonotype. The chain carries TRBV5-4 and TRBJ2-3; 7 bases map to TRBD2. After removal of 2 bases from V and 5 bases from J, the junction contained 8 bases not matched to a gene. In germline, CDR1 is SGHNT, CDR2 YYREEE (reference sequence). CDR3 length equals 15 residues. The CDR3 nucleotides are TGTGCCAGCAGCTTTCCGGGGGAGGGGAGAGATACGCAGTATTTT. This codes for CASSFPGEGRDTQYF.

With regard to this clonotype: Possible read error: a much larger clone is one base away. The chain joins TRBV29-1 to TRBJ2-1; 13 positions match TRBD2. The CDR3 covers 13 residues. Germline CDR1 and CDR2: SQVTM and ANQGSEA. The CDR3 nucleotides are TGCAGTGGGGGACTAGCGGGGACCGGTGAGCAGGTCTTC. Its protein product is CSGGLAGTGEQVF.

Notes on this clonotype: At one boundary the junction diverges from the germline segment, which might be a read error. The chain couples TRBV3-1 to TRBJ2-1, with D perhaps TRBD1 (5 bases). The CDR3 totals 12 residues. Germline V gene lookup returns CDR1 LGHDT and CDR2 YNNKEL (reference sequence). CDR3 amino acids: CTSSHAGLRQFF. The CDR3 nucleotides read TGTACCAGCAGTCACGCAGGGTTGAGACAGTTCTTC.

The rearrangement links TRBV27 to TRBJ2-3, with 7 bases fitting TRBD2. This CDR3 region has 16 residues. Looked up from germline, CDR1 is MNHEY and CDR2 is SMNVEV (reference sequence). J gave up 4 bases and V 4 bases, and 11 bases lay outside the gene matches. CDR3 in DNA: TGTGCCAGCAGTTCCCAGGGAGGGGCGATACCAGATACGCAGTATTTT. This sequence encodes CASSSQGGAIPDTQYF.

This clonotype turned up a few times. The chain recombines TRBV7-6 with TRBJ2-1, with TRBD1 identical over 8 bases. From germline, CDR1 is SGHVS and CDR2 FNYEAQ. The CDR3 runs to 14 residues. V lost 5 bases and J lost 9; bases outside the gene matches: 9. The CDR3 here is CASSQTTTGVEQFF. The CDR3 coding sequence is TGTGCCAGCAGCCAGACTACGACAGGGGTTGAGCAGTTCTTC.

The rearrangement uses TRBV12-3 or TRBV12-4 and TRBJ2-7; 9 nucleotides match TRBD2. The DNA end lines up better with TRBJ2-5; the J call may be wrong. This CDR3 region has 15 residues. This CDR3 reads CASRHSLAGSGTQYF. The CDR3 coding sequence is TGTGCCAGCAGACATTCGCTAGCGGGGTCAGGGACCCAGTACTTC.

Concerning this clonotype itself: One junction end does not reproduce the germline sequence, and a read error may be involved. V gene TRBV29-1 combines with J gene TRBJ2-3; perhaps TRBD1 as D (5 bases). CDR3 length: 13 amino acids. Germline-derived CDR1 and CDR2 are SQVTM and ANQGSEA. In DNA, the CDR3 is TGCAACGTTGGAGTGGGGCCCACAGATACGCAGTATTTT. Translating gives CNVGVGPTDTQYF.

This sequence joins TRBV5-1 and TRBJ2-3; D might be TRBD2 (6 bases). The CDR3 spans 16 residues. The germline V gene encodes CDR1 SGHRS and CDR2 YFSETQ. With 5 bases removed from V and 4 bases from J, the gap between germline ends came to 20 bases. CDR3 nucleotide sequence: TGCGCCAGCAGTGGCCAGGGAGGAGCGGTAGCAGATACGCAGTATTTT. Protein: CASSGQGGAVADTQYF.

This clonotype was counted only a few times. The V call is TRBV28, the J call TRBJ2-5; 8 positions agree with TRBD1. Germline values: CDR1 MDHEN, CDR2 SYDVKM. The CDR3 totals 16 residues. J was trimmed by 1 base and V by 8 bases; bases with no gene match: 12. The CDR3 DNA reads TGTGCCAGCCGTCCCTGGGGACAGGAGGCCCAAGAGACCCAGTACTTC. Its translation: CASRPWGQEAQETQYF.

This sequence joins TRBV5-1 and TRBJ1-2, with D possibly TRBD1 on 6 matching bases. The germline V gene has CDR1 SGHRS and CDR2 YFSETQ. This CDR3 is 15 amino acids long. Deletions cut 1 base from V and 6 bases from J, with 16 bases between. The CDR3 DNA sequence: TGCGCCAGCAGCTTGTACGGCGGACAGCAGGATGGCTACACCTTC. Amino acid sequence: CASSLYGGQQDGYTF.